This T cell receptor beta chain was found in a study of human thymus T cells. On this clone: The antigen is unknown.

Resected material from corrective heart surgery provided the thymus tissue analysed. Corrective surgery for congenital heart defects was being performed on the healthy Finnish infants who were the donors. V dropped 0 bases and J dropped 2; count of bases not matched to a gene: 5. CDR1 SGHRS and CDR2 YFSETQ come from the germline V gene. This CDR3 has 17 residues. The repertoire was sequenced with immunoSEQ multiplex PCR; TCRdb's copy has only in-frame clones and lacks some. The sample lists about 78,000 clones; 90% to 97% were seen once. Study observations and caveats: Among thymic and blood repertoires, usage of V and J genes appeared biased. Related research has reported that thymic repertoires overlap highly among unrelated individuals.

This sequence originates from a boy under two years old with a congenital heart defect but otherwise immunologically healthy. The genes are TRBV5-1 and TRBJ2-7, with 13 bases matching TRBD2. The sequencing sample was made of thymus tissue. The chain's CDR3 is CASSLGLAGGPAYEQYF. As DNA, the CDR3 is TGCGCCAGCAGCTTGGGACTAGCGGGAGGCCCAGCCTACGAGCAGTACTTC.